Described below is a single TCR beta chain sequence and its context. Its antigen is not known. Blood genomic DNA input for TRB amplification was 250-500 ng. The germline gives CDR1 SGHRS, CDR2 YFSETQ. The CDR3 runs 14 residues. The ends were cut back, 3 bases at V and 4 bases at J, with 10 bases in the middle. The source of the sample is a study of T and B cells in COVID-19 patients. Whole-study context: Median age was 34 years in the recovered cohort and 67 years in the active-infection cohort. Critical illness requiring mechanical ventilation or extracorporeal membrane oxygenation affected about 60% of the roughly 20 active-infection patients.

Overall study results and limits: Active COVID-19 showed highly clonal TRB repertoires; recovery showed diversity and richness above healthy donors. Patients with COVID-19 reportedly showed strongly skewed T cell receptor beta variable and joining gene usage.

Multiplex PCR with BIOMED2 TRB-A/B primer pools amplified TRB rearrangements. A single record per CDR3 protein comes from TCRdb applying MiXCR to the multiplex PCR reads. In the table there are 9,000 to 13,000 distinct CDR3 sequences, about 30% of which are singletons. V is TRBV5-1 and J is TRBJ2-2; perhaps TRBD1 as D (5 bases). The source material was blood. This clonotype was sampled from a human donor with active COVID-19. The CDR3: CASSSQGSTGELFF. The CDR3, as DNA: TGCGCCAGCAGCTCCCAGGGTTCCACCGGGGAGCTGTTTTTT.